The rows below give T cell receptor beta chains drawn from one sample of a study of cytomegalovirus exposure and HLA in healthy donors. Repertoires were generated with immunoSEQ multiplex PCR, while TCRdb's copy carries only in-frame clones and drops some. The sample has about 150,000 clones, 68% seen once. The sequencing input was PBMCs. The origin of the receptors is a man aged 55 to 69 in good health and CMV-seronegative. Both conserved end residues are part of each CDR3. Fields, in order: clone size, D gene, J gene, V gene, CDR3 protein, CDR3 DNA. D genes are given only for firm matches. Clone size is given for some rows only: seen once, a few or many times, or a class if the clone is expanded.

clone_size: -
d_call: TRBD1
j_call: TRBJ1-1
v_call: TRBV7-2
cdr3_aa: CASSPDRPEAFF
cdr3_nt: TGTGCCAGCAGCCCGGACAGGCCTGAAGCTTTCTTT

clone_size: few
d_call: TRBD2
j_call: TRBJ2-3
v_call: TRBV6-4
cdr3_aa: CASSRTSGSLDTQYF
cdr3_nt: TGTGCCAGCAGTAGGACTAGCGGGAGCCTGGATACGCAGTATTTT

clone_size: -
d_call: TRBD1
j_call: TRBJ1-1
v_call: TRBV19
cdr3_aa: CASRGQGLPEAFF
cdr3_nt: TGTGCCAGTAGAGGACAGGGGTTGCCTGAAGCTTTCTTT

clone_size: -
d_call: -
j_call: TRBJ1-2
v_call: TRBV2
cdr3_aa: CASTTDSYGYTF
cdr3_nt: TGTGCCAGCACCACGGACAGCTATGGCTACACCTTC

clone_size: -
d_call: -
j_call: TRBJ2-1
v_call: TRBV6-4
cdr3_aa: CASSRESRVDEQFF
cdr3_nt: TGTGCCAGCTCTCGGGAGTCCCGGGTCGATGAGCAGTTCTTC

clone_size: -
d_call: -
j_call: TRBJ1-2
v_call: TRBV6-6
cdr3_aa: CASSYSSRDSGYTF
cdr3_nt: TGTGCCAGCAGTTACTCGAGCAGGGACTCTGGCTACACCTTC

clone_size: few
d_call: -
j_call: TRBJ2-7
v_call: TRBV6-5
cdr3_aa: CASSYSRASYEQYF
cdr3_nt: TGTGCCAGCAGTTACTCGAGGGCCTCCTACGAGCAGTACTTC

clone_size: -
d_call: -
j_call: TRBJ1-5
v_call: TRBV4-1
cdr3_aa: CASSQESTFRQPQHF
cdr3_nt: TGCGCCAGCAGCCAAGAAAGTACATTCAGGCAGCCCCAGCATTTT

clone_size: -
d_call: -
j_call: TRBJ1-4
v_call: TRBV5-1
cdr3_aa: CASSLEGAELATNEKLFF
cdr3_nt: TGCGCCAGCAGCTTGGAAGGCGCGGAGCTTGCAACTAATGAAAAACTGTTTTTT

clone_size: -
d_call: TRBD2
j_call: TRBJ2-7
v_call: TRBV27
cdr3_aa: CASSVSGSKYEQYF
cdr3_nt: TGTGCCAGCAGTGTTAGCGGGAGTAAGTACGAGCAGTACTTC

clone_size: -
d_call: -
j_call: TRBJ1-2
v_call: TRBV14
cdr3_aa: CASRRDYGYTF
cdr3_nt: TGTGCCAGCAGACGAGACTATGGCTACACCTTC